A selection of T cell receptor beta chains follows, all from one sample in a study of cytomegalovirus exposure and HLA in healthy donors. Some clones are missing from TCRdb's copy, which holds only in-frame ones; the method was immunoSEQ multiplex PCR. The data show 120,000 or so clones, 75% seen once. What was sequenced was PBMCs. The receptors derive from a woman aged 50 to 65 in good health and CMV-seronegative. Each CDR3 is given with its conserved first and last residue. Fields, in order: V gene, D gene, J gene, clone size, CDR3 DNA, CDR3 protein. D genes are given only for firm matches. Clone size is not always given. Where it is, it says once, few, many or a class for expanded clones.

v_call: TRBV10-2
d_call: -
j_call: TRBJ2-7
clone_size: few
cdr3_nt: TGCGCCAGCGCACAGGGCTACGAGCAGTACTTC
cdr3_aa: CASAQGYEQYF

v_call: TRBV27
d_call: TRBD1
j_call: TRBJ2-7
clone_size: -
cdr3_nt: TGTGCCAGCAGTTTATCCCCCGGGACAGGGGTTCACGAGCAGTACTTC
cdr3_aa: CASSLSPGTGVHEQYF

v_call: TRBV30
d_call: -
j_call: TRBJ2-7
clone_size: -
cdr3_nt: TGTGCCTGGAGTGTAAGGACAGCCTACGAGCAGTACTTC
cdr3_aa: CAWSVRTAYEQYF

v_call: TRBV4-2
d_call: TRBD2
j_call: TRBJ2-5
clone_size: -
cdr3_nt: TGTGCCAGCAGCCAATTAGCGGGAGCCGGTGAGACCCAGTACTTC
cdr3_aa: CASSQLAGAGETQYF

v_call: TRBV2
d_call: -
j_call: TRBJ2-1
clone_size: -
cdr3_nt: TGTGCCAGCAAAAAGGAGGAGAGCTCCTACAATGAGCAGTTCTTC
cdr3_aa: CASKKEESSYNEQFF

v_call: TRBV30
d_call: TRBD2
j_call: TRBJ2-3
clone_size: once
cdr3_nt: TGTGCCTGGACGAGACCCCTAGCGGGGTCCACTAGCGGGAGGACCCCAGGAGATACGCAGTATTTT
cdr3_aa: CAWTRPLAGSTSGRTPGDTQYF

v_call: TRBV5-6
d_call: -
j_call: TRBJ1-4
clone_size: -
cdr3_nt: TGTGCCAGCAGCTTTCTGCAGGGGAATGAAAAACTGTTTTTT
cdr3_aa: CASSFLQGNEKLFF

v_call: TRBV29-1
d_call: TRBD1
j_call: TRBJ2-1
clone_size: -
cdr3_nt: TGCAGCGTTGCCGGGACAGCTAACAATGAGCAGTTCTTC
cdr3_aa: CSVAGTANNEQFF

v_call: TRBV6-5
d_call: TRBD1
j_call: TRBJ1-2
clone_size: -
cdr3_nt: TGTGCCAGCAGTAGGACAGGGCATGGCTACACCTTC
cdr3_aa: CASSRTGHGYTF

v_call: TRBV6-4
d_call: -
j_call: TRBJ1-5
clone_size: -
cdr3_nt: TGTGCCAACAGGCTATCACAGCCCCAGCATTTT
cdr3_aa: CANRLSQPQHF

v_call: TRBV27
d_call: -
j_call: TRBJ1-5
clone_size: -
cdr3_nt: TGTGCCAGCCGCAACCGCCCAGCGGATAGTCAGCCCCAGCATTTT
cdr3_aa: CASRNRPADSQPQHF

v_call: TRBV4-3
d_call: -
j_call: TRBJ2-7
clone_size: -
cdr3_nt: TGCGCCAGCAGCCAAAGAAGTGGCCAGGTCTCCTACGAGCAGTACTTC
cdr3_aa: CASSQRSGQVSYEQYF

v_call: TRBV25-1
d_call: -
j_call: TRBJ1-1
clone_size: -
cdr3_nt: TGTGCCAGCAGTGACGGGGACGGGACTATGAACACTGAAGCTTTCTTT
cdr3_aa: CASSDGDGTMNTEAFF

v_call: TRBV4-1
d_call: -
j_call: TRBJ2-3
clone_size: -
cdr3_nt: TGCGCCAGCAGCCACGACACCCGGTACACCGAGATTAGCACAGATACGCAGTATTTT
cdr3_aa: CASSHDTRYTEISTDTQYF

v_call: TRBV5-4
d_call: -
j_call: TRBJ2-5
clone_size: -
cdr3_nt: TGTGCCAGCAGCTCCCCAAGTAGGAGTTCTGAGACCCAGTACTTC
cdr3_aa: CASSSPSRSSETQYF

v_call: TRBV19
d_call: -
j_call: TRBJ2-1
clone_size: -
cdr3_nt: TGTGCCAGTAGTATAGATTACGGGATCCCCTACAATGAGCAGTTCTTC
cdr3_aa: CASSIDYGIPYNEQFF

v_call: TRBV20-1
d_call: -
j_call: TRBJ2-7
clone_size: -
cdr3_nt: TGCAGTGCTGGAGACCCGTACGAGCAGTACTTC
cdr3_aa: CSAGDPYEQYF

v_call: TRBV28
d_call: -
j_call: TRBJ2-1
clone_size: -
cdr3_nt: TGTGCCAGCAGCAAACCAGGAAATGAGCAGTTCTTC
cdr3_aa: CASSKPGNEQFF

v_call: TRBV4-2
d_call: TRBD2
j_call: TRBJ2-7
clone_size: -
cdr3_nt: TGTGCCAGCAGCCAAGTGATTGGGGCGGGGGTCTACGAGCAGTACTTC
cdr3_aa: CASSQVIGAGVYEQYF

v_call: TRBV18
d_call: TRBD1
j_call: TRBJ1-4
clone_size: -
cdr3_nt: TGTGCCAGCTCACCAATTCAGGGGGAGATAAATGAAAAACTGTTTTTT
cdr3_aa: CASSPIQGEINEKLFF

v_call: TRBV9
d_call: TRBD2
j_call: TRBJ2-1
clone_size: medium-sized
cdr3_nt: TGTGCCAGCAGCGTAGAGGGACTACCAAACAATGAGCAGTTCTTC
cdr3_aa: CASSVEGLPNNEQFF

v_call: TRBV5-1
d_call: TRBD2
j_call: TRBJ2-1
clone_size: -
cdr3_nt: TGCGCCAGCCTCCTTATGGCGGGAGGAGAAAATCGGAATGAGCAGTTCTTC
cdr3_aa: CASLLMAGGENRNEQFF

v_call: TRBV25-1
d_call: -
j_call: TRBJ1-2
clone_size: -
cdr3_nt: TGTGCCAGTAAAACCCTGTTCGGAGATGGCTACACCTTC
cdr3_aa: CASKTLFGDGYTF

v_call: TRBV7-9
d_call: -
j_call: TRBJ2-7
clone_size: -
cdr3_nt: TGTTCCAGCAGCTTAGACATGGCCTACGAGCAGTACTTC
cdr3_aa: CSSSLDMAYEQYF

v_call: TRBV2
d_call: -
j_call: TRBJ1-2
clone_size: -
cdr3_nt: TGTGCCAGCAGTGAGGGCCAGGTCGGCGGCTACACCTTC
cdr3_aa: CASSEGQVGGYTF

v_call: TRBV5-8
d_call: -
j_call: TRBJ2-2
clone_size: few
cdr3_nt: TGTGCCAGCAGCTTGATGGGGGCTCGGACCGGGGAGCTGTTTTTT
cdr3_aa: CASSLMGARTGELFF

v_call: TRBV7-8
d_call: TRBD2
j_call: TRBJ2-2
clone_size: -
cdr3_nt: TGTGCCAGCAGCTCTTTAGCGGGAGCGAACACCGGGGAGCTGTTTTTT
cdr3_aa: CASSSLAGANTGELFF

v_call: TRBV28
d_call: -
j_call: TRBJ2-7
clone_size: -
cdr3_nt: TGTGCCAGCAGCTTATTCCCTATCGCGGTCTACGAGCAGTACTTC
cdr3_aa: CASSLFPIAVYEQYF

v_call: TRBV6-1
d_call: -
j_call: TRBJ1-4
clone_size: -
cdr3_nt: TGTGCCAGCAGTGAAGCAGGTCAGGGCTGGCTCCATGAAAAACTGTTTTTT
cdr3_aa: CASSEAGQGWLHEKLFF

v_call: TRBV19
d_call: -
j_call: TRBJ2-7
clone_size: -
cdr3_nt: TGTGCCAGCAAGGCTCAGGGGTCGTACGAGCAGTACTTC
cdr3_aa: CASKAQGSYEQYF

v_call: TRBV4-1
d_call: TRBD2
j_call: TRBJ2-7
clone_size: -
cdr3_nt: TGCGCCAGCAGCCAACCGACTAGCGGGGCGACCTACGAGCAGTACTTC
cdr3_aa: CASSQPTSGATYEQYF

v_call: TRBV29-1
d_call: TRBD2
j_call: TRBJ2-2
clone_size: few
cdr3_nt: TGCAGCGTTGAAGACACAAGCGGGAGTCGTATCCCCGGGGAGCTGTTTTTT
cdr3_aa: CSVEDTSGSRIPGELFF

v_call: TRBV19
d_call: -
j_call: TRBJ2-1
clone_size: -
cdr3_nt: TGTGCCAGTAGTATCGACCTGAGGAATGAGCAGTTCTTC
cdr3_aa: CASSIDLRNEQFF

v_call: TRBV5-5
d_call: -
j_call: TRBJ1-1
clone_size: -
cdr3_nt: TGTGCCAGCAGCTGGGCCGGGAACACTGAAGCTTTCTTT
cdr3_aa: CASSWAGNTEAFF

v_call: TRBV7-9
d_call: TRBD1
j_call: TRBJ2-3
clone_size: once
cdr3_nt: TGTGCCAGCAGCTCCGGACAGGGAAGCACAGATACGCAGTATTTT
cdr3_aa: CASSSGQGSTDTQYF

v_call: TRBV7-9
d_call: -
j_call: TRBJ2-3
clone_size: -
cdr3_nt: TGTGCCAGCAGCCGCCGACAGCTAAGCACAGATACGCAGTATTTT
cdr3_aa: CASSRRQLSTDTQYF

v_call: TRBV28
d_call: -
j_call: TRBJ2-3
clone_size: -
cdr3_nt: TGTGCCAGCAGCTCCCTAATGACAGATACGCAGTATTTT
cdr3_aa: CASSSLMTDTQYF

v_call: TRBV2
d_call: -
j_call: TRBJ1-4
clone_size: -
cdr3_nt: TGTGCCGGAGGACCCGAAACTAATGAAAAACTGTTTTTT
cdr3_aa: CAGGPETNEKLFF

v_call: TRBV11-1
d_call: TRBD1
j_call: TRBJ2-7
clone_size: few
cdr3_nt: TGTGCCAGCAGCTCGCGGACAGGGGGCTACGAGCAGTACTTC
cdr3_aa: CASSSRTGGYEQYF

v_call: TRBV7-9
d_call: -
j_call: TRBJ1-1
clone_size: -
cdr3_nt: TGTGCCAGCAGCCCCCAGGGCCTGAACACTGAAGCTTTCTTT
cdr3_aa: CASSPQGLNTEAFF

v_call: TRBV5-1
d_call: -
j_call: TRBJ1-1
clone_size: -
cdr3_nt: TGCGCCAGCAGCTTGGTAGGGAGCACGGCCACTGAAGCTTTCTTT
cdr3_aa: CASSLVGSTATEAFF

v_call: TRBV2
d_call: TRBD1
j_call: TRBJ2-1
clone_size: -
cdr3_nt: TGTGCCAGCAGCCGGGGACAGCTCAACGGCAATGAGCAGTTCTTC
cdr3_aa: CASSRGQLNGNEQFF

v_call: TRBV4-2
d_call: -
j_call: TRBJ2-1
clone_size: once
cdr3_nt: TGTGCCAGCAGCCAGGGGTCTTTAGCGTACAATGAGCAGTTCTTC
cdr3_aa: CASSQGSLAYNEQFF

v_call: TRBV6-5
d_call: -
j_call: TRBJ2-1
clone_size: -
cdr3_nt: TGTGCCAGCAGGCCTCAGGGAAATGAGCAGTTCTTC
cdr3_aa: CASRPQGNEQFF

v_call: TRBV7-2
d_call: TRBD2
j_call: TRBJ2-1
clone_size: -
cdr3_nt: TGTGCCAGCAGCTGGACTAGCACAACCTTCTACAATGAGCAGTTCTTC
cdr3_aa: CASSWTSTTFYNEQFF

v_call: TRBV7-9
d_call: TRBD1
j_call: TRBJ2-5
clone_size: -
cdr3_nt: TGTGCCAGCAGCTTTTCCGGGACAGCCCACCAAGAGACCCAGTACTTC
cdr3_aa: CASSFSGTAHQETQYF

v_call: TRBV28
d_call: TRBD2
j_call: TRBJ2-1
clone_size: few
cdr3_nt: TGTGCCAGCAGTTTGGCGGGAGAGGGTTACAATGAGCAGTTCTTC
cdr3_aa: CASSLAGEGYNEQFF

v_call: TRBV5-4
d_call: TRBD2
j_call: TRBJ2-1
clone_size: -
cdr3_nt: TGTGCCAGCAGCTTTGGACTAGCGGGAGGAAACTACAATGAGCAGTTCTTC
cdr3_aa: CASSFGLAGGNYNEQFF